What follows are 15 T cell receptor beta chains derived from one specimen sequenced in a study of OX40 agonist ivuxolimab in advanced cancers. TCRdb's table, derived via immunoSEQ multiplex PCR, lists solely in-frame clones and lacks some. In the table there are roughly 80,000 clones, more than 75% of which are singletons. The sequencing used CD4+ or CD8+ T cells sorted from blood, collected in a trial of the OX40 agonist ivuxolimab. These TCRs come from an adult with an advanced solid tumor such as melanoma, head and neck, liver or kidney cancer.

This chain uses TRBV4-2 with TRBJ2-6; 9 nucleotides align to TRBD1. Germline lookup yields CDR1 LGHNA and CDR2 YNFKEQ. The CDR3 is made up of 16 amino acids. J gave up 4 bases and V 3 bases, and 4 bases lay outside the gene matches. This chain's CDR3 is CASSQHRGQGANVLTF. The CDR3 DNA reads as TGTGCCAGCAGCCAGCACAGGGGGCAAGGGGCCAACGTCCTGACTTTC.

This sequence joins TRBV30 and TRBJ1-1; no reliable D call. CDR1 and CDR2 from the germline V gene are GTSNPN and SVGIG (reference sequence). The CDR3 totals 11 residues. Deletions cut 0 bases from V and 5 bases from J, with 4 bases between. The CDR3 bases are TGTGCCTGGAGTGTAGAAACTGAAGCTTTCTTT. Its protein is CAWSVETEAFF.

CDR3 sequence: CASSPNLPGRINSPLHF. DNA for the CDR3: TGTGCCAGCAGCCCAAATCTACCGGGACGGATTAATTCACCCCTCCACTTT. The V and J genes are TRBV11-2 and TRBJ1-6, with a tentative D call TRBD1 (5 bases). The CDR3 loop spans 17 amino acids. V gave up 5 bases and J gave up 6 bases, with 20 bases separating them. Looked up from germline, CDR1 is SGHAT and CDR2 is FQNNGV.

This clone turned up a few times. The rearrangement joins TRBV9 to TRBJ2-2, with D perhaps TRBD1 or TRBD2 (6 bases each). Germline values: CDR1 SGDLS, CDR2 YYNGEE. This CDR3 is 16 amino acids long. V lost 4 bases, J lost 3 bases, and 16 bases lay in between. CDR3 amino acids: CASSTLSGADTGELFF. Written as DNA, the CDR3 is TGTGCCAGCAGCACTCTCTCGGGGGCTGACACCGGGGAGCTGTTTTTT.

V usage is TRBV6-7 and J usage is TRBJ2-2; possibly TRBD1 for D (6 bases). TRBV6-7 is identified as an open reading frame with a role that is uncertain. Between the trimmed V and J ends, which lost 8 bases and 1 base, there was a span of 11 bases. This CDR3 is 14 amino acids long. The CDR3 coding sequence is TGTGCCAGCTCCCCGACAGGGAACACCGGGGAGCTGTTTTTT. It is translated as CASSPTGNTGELFF.

This clone has more than one count but fewer than ten. This chain connects TRBV9 to TRBJ1-4; 7 bases map to TRBD1. V lost 4 bases, J lost 6 bases, and 9 bases stayed unmatched. The CDR3 contains 15 residues. Germline V gene sequence: CDR1 SGDLS, CDR2 YYNGEE. The CDR3 nucleotides read TGTGCCAGCAGCCCCCGAGGGGGACAGTATGAAAAACTGTTTTTT. Its protein product is CASSPRGGQYEKLFF.

This clone occurred a few times. The chain is built from TRBV5-1 and TRBJ1-1; D unresolved. The V gene lost 4 bases and the J gene lost 7 bases, with 17 bases spanning the gap. The germline V gene encodes CDR1 SGHRS and CDR2 YFSETQ. CDR3 length equals 14 residues. CDR3 in amino acids: CASSLTGQGLEAFF. The CDR3 coding sequence is TGCGCCAGCAGCCTCACGGGCCAAGGTCTTGAAGCTTTCTTT.

The rearrangement joins TRBV4-2 to TRBJ1-4, with 9 bases matching TRBD1. CDR1 LGHNA and CDR2 YNFKEQ come from the germline V gene. CDR3 length equals 14 residues. The V gene end was trimmed by 3 bases and the J gene end by 5 bases; junction bases not matched to a gene: 1. The CDR3 is CASSQGTGNEKLFF. The CDR3 coding sequence is TGTGCCAGCAGCCAGGGGACAGGGAATGAAAAACTGTTTTTT.

The chain carries TRBV5-1 and TRBJ1-1, with D possibly TRBD1 on 5 matching bases. The V end lost 5 bases, the J end lost 4 bases, and 9 bases lay between the germline ends. CDR1 is SGHRS, CDR2 YFSETQ, per germline. This CDR3 comprises 12 residues. This CDR3 reads CASSIDSTEAFF. CDR3 nucleotides: TGCGCCAGCAGTATCGACAGCACTGAAGCTTTCTTT.

The table lists this clone with a count of one. CDR3 residues: CASSAHGNYGYTF. Here the CDR3 DNA reads TGTGCCAGCAGCGCACACGGAAACTATGGCTACACCTTC. V and J are TRBV6-5 and TRBJ1-2; D remains unclear. Germline lookup yields CDR1 MNHEY and CDR2 SVGAGI. The ends were cut back, 6 bases at V and 2 bases at J, with 10 bases in the middle. The CDR3 has 13 amino acids.

The chain has TRBV28 and TRBJ1-4; D perhaps matches TRBD1 (5 bases). This CDR3 has 15 amino acids. Germline CDR1 and CDR2: MDHEN and SYDVKM. Trimming stripped 7 bases from V and 8 bases from J, with 20 bases between. This CDR3 reads CASTSSSTDGEKLFF. The CDR3 DNA sequence: TGTGCCAGCACCTCCAGCTCGACAGATGGAGAAAAACTGTTTTTT.

V gene TRBV6-6 combines with J gene TRBJ1-5; D uncertain. The CDR3 length is 13 residues. Germline CDR1 and CDR2: MNHNY and SVGAGI (reference sequence). V was shortened by 10 bases and J by 0 bases, with 10 bases between the two germline ends. The CDR3 DNA is TGTGCCACCAGATTCAATAGCAATCAGCCCCAGCATTTT. Protein: CATRFNSNQPQHF.

The J gene is TRBJ1-1, the V gene TRBV10-3, with D maybe TRBD1 (6 bases). V was clipped by 6 bases and J by 5 bases, with 16 bases between them. Germline CDR1 ENHRY, CDR2 SYGVKD. There are 14 residues in the CDR3. The CDR3 here is CAIRTSSGVTEAFF. The CDR3, as DNA: TGTGCCATCAGGACCTCCTCAGGGGTTACTGAAGCTTTCTTT.

The rearrangement uses TRBV19 and TRBJ1-5; possibly TRBD1 for D (6 bases). Germline V gene lookup returns CDR1 LNHDA and CDR2 SQIVND (reference sequence). The CDR3 runs 14 residues. Deletions cut 7 bases from V and 5 bases from J, with 15 bases between. In DNA, the CDR3 is TGTGCCAGTACAGACAGGCCTTTCGATCAGCCCCAGCATTTT. As protein: CASTDRPFDQPQHF.

The chain's CDR3 is CASSRTGGNEKLFF. The CDR3 region has the DNA TGTGCCAGCAGTCGGACAGGGGGAAATGAAAAACTGTTTTTT. The chain carries TRBV6-5 and TRBJ1-4; TRBD1 matches 10 bases. Germline V gene sequence: CDR1 MNHEY, CDR2 SVGAGI. J lost 5 bases, V lost 5 bases, and 2 bases had no gene match. This CDR3 contains 14 residues.